Listed below are T cell receptor beta chains from one sample, sequenced in a study of tumor-infiltrating lymphocytes in primary liver carcinoma. TCRdb reprocessed the multiplex PCR reads with MiXCR, giving one entry per CDR3 protein. In the table there are 80,000 or so distinct CDR3 sequences, about two thirds of which are singletons. Sequencing used liver tumor tissue from sampling region 4. These receptors were obtained from a woman in her fifties or sixties with primary liver carcinoma and hepatitis B virus infection. Both conserved end residues are part of each CDR3. A D gene is named only where the DNA matches it firmly. The size of a clone is reported for some rows only, either as once, few or many, or as a class for expanded clones.

size	D	V	J	DNA	CDR3
.	.	TRBV5-1	TRBJ2-2	TGCGCCGACAGCCCTACGCTAGGGAACACCGGGGGGCTGTTTTTT	CADSPTLGNTGGLFF
.	.	TRBV11-2	TRBJ2-5	TGTGCAGCAGTTGAATCCAAGGGGACCCAGTACTTC	CAAVESKGTQYF
many	.	TRBV28	TRBJ1-5	TGTGCCAGCAGCCGCCGTAATACAAGGGCCCGAAATAGGCCCCAGCATTTT	CASSRRNTRARNRPQHF
.	.	TRBV7-9	TRBJ1-2	TGTGCCAGCAGCTTGGCCCAGGGACTGGGCGCCTACACCTTC	CASSLAQGLGAYTF
.	.	TRBV6-1	TRBJ1-1	TGTGCCAGCAGTGCCAGGGAGAGCACTGAAGCCTTCTTT	CASSARESTEAFF
.	TRBD2	TRBV11-3	TRBJ2-1	TGTGCCAGCAGCTTAGAACGCGGGAGTTACAATGAGGAATTCTTT	CASSLERGSYNEEFF
few	.	TRBV20-1	TRBJ2-7	TGCTCCAGCAGAGGCCCCTTGAGGGAGCAGTACTTC	CSSRGPLREQYF
once	.	TRBV6-6	TRBJ1-2	TGTACCAGCAGTTACCCGGACCAAGGCTCATACTACACCTTC	CTSSYPDQGSYYTF
few	TRBD1	TRBV7-8	TRBJ1-5	TGTGCCAGCAGCTTAGAGCAGGGGGCCTGGGAGCCCCAGCATTTT	CASSLEQGAWEPQHF
.	TRBD2	TRBV5-1	TRBJ2-2	TGCGCCAGCGGGAGGACTAGCGGAACGAACACCGGGGACCTGTTTTTT	CASGRTSGTNTGDLFF
few	.	TRBV5-1	TRBJ1-1	TGCGCCAGCAGCTTGGGGGGGACTGAAGCTCTCTTT	CASSLGGTEALF
.	.	TRBV6-5	TRBJ2-6	TGTGCCAGCAGTTACAGGGGCTCTGGTGCCAGCGTCCTGACTTTC	CASSYRGSGASVLTF
.	TRBD1	TRBV6-5	TRBJ2-5	TGTGCCAGCAGACGCCCCCCTCCAACAGGGGGCTTAAAAGAGATCCAGTACTTC	CASRRPPPTGGLKEIQYF
.	TRBD2	TRBV29-1	TRBJ2-5	TGCAGCGTTGCGGCAGCGGGGGCCATAGAGGCCCAATATTTC	CSVAAAGAIEAQYF
.	.	TRBV11-3	TRBJ2-6	TGTGCCAGCAGCTCTGATGGGGCGGGCGGGGCCAACGTCCTGACTTTC	CASSSDGAGGANVLTF
.	.	TRBV6-6	TRBJ2-3	TGTGCCACCAGTTACGGTGGATCTAGCAATCAGCCCCAGTATTTT	CATSYGGSSNQPQYF
.	.	TRBV29-1	TRBJ1-1	TGCAGCGTGGGGGAAAAGAATACGGACACTGACGCTTTCTTT	CSVGEKNTDTDAFF
.	.	TRBV7-9	TRBJ2-7	TGTGCCAGCAGCTTAAGCCAATCCCATGAGCAGTACTTC	CASSLSQSHEQYF
.	TRBD2	TRBV6-1	TRBJ2-3	TGTACCAGCAGTGACGGGGGGATAGGCCCAGATCCGCAGTATTTT	CTSSDGGIGPDPQYF
few	.	TRBV28	TRBJ1-6	TGTGCCAGCTGTTTAGCAGGGGTAAGGAATTCACCCCTCCACTTT	CASCLAGVRNSPLHF
.	.	TRBV6-1	TRBJ2-2	TGTGACAGCAGCTCCGGGGCTAGCGTTAACACCGGGGAGCTATTTTTT	CDSSSGASVNTGELFF
.	.	TRBV6-2/TRBV6-3	TRBJ2-2	TGTGCCAGCAGATACGTGACTAGACATACCGGGGAGCTGTTTTTT	CASRYVTRHTGELFF
many	.	TRBV28	TRBJ1-5	TGTGCCAGCAGGGCCGGGGGGGCCTTCAATCAGCCCCAGCATTTT	CASRAGGAFNQPQHF
many	TRBD2	TRBV29-1	TRBJ2-7	TGCAGCGTTAAGCCGACTAGCGGGAGTTCCTACGAGCAGTACTTC	CSVKPTSGSSYEQYF
.	.	TRBV6-6	TRBJ1-2	TGTGCCAGCGCTTATATAAGCAACTATGGCTACACCTTT	CASAYISNYGYTF
many	.	TRBV28	TRBJ2-3	TGTGCCAGCAGTTTGGGCCCCGGGGACCCCACAGATACGCAGTATTTT	CASSLGPGDPTDTQYF
.	.	TRBV12-3/TRBV12-4	TRBJ2-5	TGTGCCAACAGTTCTAACATGGAGGGGGAGACCCAGTACTTC	CANSSNMEGETQYF
.	.	TRBV30	TRBJ2-1	TGTGCCTGCAGTAAGAGCGGGTCCTACAATGAGCAGTTCTTC	CACSKSGSYNEQFF
.	.	TRBV29-1	TRBJ1-6	TGCAGCCTAGCAGTAGGGGCGTCAAATAATTCACCCCTCCACTTT	CSLAVGASNNSPLHF
many	TRBD2	TRBV10-2	TRBJ2-5	TGCGCCAGCAGTGAGGGACTAGCGGGAGGAGGCCAAGAGACCCAGTACTTC	CASSEGLAGGGQETQYF
.	.	TRBV4-2	TRBJ1-1	TGTCCCAGGAGCCCATTGGAAGGTCGGGGGAGCACTGAAGCTTTCTTT	CPRSPLEGRGSTEAFF
.	.	TRBV4-1	TRBJ2-1	TGCGCCAGCAGTCAAGGGGCTGGGGGAGGTTCCTACAAAGAGCATTTCTTC	CASSQGAGGGSYKEHFF
.	.	TRBV29-1	TRBJ1-3	TGCAGCGTTGCCGGGATTGGGGTATCTGGAAACACCATATATTTT	CSVAGIGVSGNTIYF
.	TRBD2	TRBV4-2	TRBJ2-5	TGTGACAGCAGCCAAAACAGCGGGAGGTCCCAAGAGACCCAGTACTTC	CDSSQNSGRSQETQYF
once	TRBD1	TRBV28	TRBJ2-3	TGTGTCTCGCACCCGGGACAGGGGTGGGGCACAGATACGCGGTATTTT	CVSHPGQGWGTDTRYF
.	.	TRBV28	TRBJ2-7	TGTGTCAGCATCCAGGGGGGGGCCTCCTACGAGCAGTACTTC	CVSIQGGASYEQYF
.	.	TRBV28	TRBJ2-7	TGTGCCAGCAGCTCAAGATCGGGTTTCACGGGTCGCTACGAGCAGTACTTC	CASSSRSGFTGRYEQYF
few	.	TRBV2	TRBJ2-7	TGTGCCGGACAAAAGGACTCCTACGAGCAGTACTTC	CAGQKDSYEQYF
once	.	TRBV6-2/TRBV6-3	TRBJ2-4	TGTGCCAACAGTTGCAAGGGGAGAAACATTCAGTACTTC	CANSCKGRNIQYF